This T cell receptor beta chain was captured by sequencing in a study of ipilimumab plus nivolumab after autologous stem cell transplantation. Across the whole study: A median of about eight nivolumab and four to six ipilimumab doses were given. Both relapsed and primary refractory DLBCL were included.

Sequenced by immunoSEQ multiplex PCR; TCRdb stores in-frame clones only, minus some. The data show roughly 25,000 clones, 85% to 90% seen once. Study results and limitations: Per the authors, repertoire, Treg and microbiota data justify further study.

Patients got ipilimumab 1 mg/kg beginning 14 to 28 days post-transplant. About this clone: Its matching antigen is unknown.

The ends lost 3 bases at V and 3 bases at J; junction bases unmatched: 7. CDR1 is SGDLS and CDR2 is YYNGEE in the germline V gene. The length of the CDR3 is 15 residues. The TCR was taken from a male donor with diffuse large B-cell lymphoma. The chain carries TRBV9 and TRBJ2-5, with TRBD1 identical over 8 bases. The sample here was PBMCs, taken in a trial of ipilimumab plus nivolumab as post-transplant consolidation. The CDR3: CASSATGGSKETQYF. Written as DNA, the CDR3 is TGTGCCAGCAGCGCCACAGGGGGGAGTAAAGAGACCCAGTACTTC.